This T cell receptor beta chain was profiled in a study of blood T cell repertoires in COVID-19. The wider study: Sample material is recorded as cDNA or gDNA derived from T cells, B-cell-depleted T cells, or PBMCs.

Using immunoSEQ multiplex PCR, the repertoire was profiled, and TCRdb retains in-frame clones only, with some absent. The table shows 350,000 to 400,000 clones, with approximately 90% occurring only once. Clinical histories supplied by participants themselves formed the basis of cohort assignment. Recovered Cohort 3 donors showed two negative PCRs, clearance, or symptom resolution. Sequencing used PBMCs or T cells enriched from blood (not recorded which). This TCR was recovered from a woman under 30 who had recovered from COVID-19.

The CDR3 sequence: CASSKAILVPRDF. In nucleotides, the CDR3 is TGTGCCAGCAGCAAGGCGATTTTAGTCCCTCGGGACTTT. The chain links TRBV21-1 to TRBJ1-6. TRBV21-1 is annotated as a pseudogene. CDR3 size: 13 residues.